One and the same sample provided the 28 T cell receptor beta chains below, sequenced in a study of OX40 agonist ivuxolimab in advanced cancers. The library relied on the immunoSEQ multiplex PCR assay. Imported from immuneACCESS, the table was reduced by TCRdb to in-frame sequences with V and J called. These copies leave out some clones; in studies compared against another copy, an unresolved V gene accounts for under half, and the cause of the remainder is not known. Counted in this sample were 40,000 to 60,000 clones; 80% to 85% of them appeared once. 5.5% to 8% of the sample is in the top ten clones. Source: CD4+ or CD8+ T cells sorted from blood, taken in a trial of the OX40 agonist ivuxolimab. The receptors were sampled from an adult with an advanced solid tumor such as melanoma, head and neck, liver or kidney cancer.

The V gene is TRBV10-2, the J gene TRBJ2-1, with D perhaps matching TRBD2 (6 bases). CDR3 length: 17 amino acids. V was cut by 3 bases and J by 0 bases, with 15 bases left in between. Looked up from germline, CDR1 is WSHSY and CDR2 is SAAADI. This CDR3 reads CASSDGYRGLSYNEQFF. CDR3 coding DNA: TGCGCCAGCAGTGACGGGTATAGGGGACTCTCCTACAATGAGCAGTTCTTC.

The V call is TRBV2, the J call TRBJ2-6; 10 nucleotides match TRBD1. V lost 3 bases and J lost 4; bases outside the gene matches: 6. Germline V gene sequence: CDR1 SNHLY, CDR2 FYNNEI. This CDR3 region has 17 residues. The CDR3 coding sequence is TGTGCCAGCAGTGACGGACAGGGGGGCTGGGGGGCCAACGTCCTGACTTTC. It translates to CASSDGQGGWGANVLTF.

A few counts support this clone. The chain has TRBV5-5 and TRBJ1-3; D is undetermined. V lost 3 bases, J lost 0 bases, and 16 bases lay in between. The CDR3 contains 17 residues. CDR1 SGHKS and CDR2 YYEKEE come from the germline V gene (reference sequence). The CDR3 sequence: CASSWEFSESSGNTIYF. The DNA for the CDR3 is TGTGCCAGCAGCTGGGAATTTAGTGAATCCTCTGGAAACACCATATATTTT. Full variable domain (remainder filled in from reference TRBV5-5 and TRBJ1-3): DAGVTQSPTHLIKTRGQQVTLRCSPISGHKSVSWYQQVLGQGPQFIFQYYEKEERGRGNFPDRFSARQFPNYSSELNVNALLLGDSALYLCASSWEFSESSGNTIYFGEGSWLTVV.

The V call is TRBV27, the J call TRBJ1-6, with D maybe TRBD1 (6 bases). V was cut by 1 base and J by 0 bases, with 10 bases left in between. Germline values: CDR1 MNHEY, CDR2 SMNVEV (reference sequence). The CDR3 has 17 amino acids. The CDR3 region is CASSLFGGSSYNSPLHF. The CDR3 bases are TGTGCCAGCAGTTTATTTGGGGGCAGCTCCTATAATTCACCCCTCCACTTT.

The chain carries TRBV6-6 and TRBJ1-1; no clear D. The germline V gene encodes CDR1 MNHNY and CDR2 SVGAGI (reference sequence). The CDR3 runs to 10 residues. Trimming took 5 bases from V and 7 from J, leaving 5 bases between them. The CDR3 is CASSENEAFF. CDR3 sequence (DNA): TGTGCCAGCAGTGAAAATGAAGCTTTCTTT.

The chain has TRBV27 and TRBJ2-2; D is unclear. CDR1 and CDR2 from the germline V gene are MNHEY and SMNVEV (reference sequence). The length of the CDR3 is 13 residues. Trimming took off 2 bases at V and 4 bases at J, with 5 bases between the two ends. CDR3: CASSLAFTGELFF. CDR3 bases: TGTGCCAGCAGTTTAGCATTCACCGGGGAGCTGTTTTTT.

The chain has TRBV9 and TRBJ2-2; a possible D gene is TRBD1 (5 bases). The CDR3 consists of 15 residues. Trimming removed 3 bases at V and 4 bases at J, with 13 bases between. CDR1 is SGDLS, CDR2 YYNGEE, per germline. The CDR3 spells CASSESPGLTGELFF. In DNA, the CDR3 is TGTGCCAGCAGCGAAAGCCCAGGGCTCACCGGGGAGCTGTTTTTT. Complete variable domain (other parts from reference TRBV9 and TRBJ2-2): DSGVTQTPKHLITATGQRVTLRCSPRSGDLSVYWYQQSLDQGLQFLIQYYNGEERAKGNILERFSAQQFPDLHSELNLSSLELGDSALYFCASSESPGLTGELFFGEGSRLTVL.

DNA for the CDR3: TGCAGCGTTGAAGATTTCGGGGGTTCCTACGAGCAGTACTTC. It translates to CSVEDFGGSYEQYF. V gene TRBV29-1 combines with J gene TRBJ2-7; tentatively, D is TRBD2 (6 bases). With 0 bases removed from V and 1 base from J, the gap between germline ends came to 10 bases. This CDR3 region has 14 residues. CDR1 SQVTM and CDR2 ANQGSEA come from the germline V gene.

This sequence joins TRBV6-6 and TRBJ1-2; no reliable D call. CDR1 is MNHNY and CDR2 is SVGAGI in the germline V gene (reference sequence). This CDR3 is built from 13 residues. The ends were cut back, 2 bases at V and 9 bases at J, with 13 bases in the middle. The CDR3 DNA is TGTGCCAGCAGTTACACTGAAAGTGGGAGCTACACCTTC. This sequence encodes CASSYTESGSYTF.

The gene calls are TRBV2 and TRBJ2-6; perhaps TRBD2 as D (5 bases). Germline CDR1 and CDR2: SNHLY and FYNNEI. Trimming left V 5 bases short and J 1 base short, with 9 bases between. The CDR3 has 15 amino acids. DNA of the CDR3: TGTGCCAGCAGTACAGTAGCGTCTGGGGCCAACGTCCTGACTTTC. Its translation: CASSTVASGANVLTF.

V gene TRBV9 combines with J gene TRBJ1-1; tentatively, D is TRBD1 (5 bases). V was pared by 4 bases and J by 1 base, with 20 bases between. The CDR3 has 17 amino acids. Germline V gene data show CDR1 as SGDLS and CDR2 as YYNGEE. CDR3 DNA sequence: TGTGCCAGCAGCCCAGTGGTGACAGCAACCAAGAACACTGAAGCTTTCTTT. Its protein is CASSPVVTATKNTEAFF.

This chain connects TRBV7-6 to TRBJ2-7; the D call may be TRBD1 or TRBD2 (5 bases each). Trimming took 2 bases from V and 3 from J, leaving 14 bases between them. Germline-derived CDR1 and CDR2 are SGHVS and FNYEAQ. The CDR3 contains 15 residues. CDR3 sequence: CASSLSPQGDYEQYV. DNA of the CDR3: TGTGCCAGCAGCTTATCCCCCCAGGGAGACTACGAGCAGTACGTC.

The rearrangement joins TRBV29-1 to TRBJ1-1, with D perhaps TRBD1 (5 bases). Deletions cut 4 bases from V and 1 base from J, with 7 bases between. Germline-derived CDR1 and CDR2 are SQVTM and ANQGSEA. The CDR3 is 12 amino acids. The CDR3, as DNA: TGCAGCGTTGTTGGGGGGAACACTGAAGCTTTCTTT. This sequence encodes CSVVGGNTEAFF.

This rearrangement joins TRBV19 to TRBJ1-3; perhaps TRBD1 as D (6 bases). The ends were cut back, 6 bases at V and 0 bases at J, with 12 bases in the middle. Germline V gives CDR1 LNHDA, CDR2 SQIVND (reference sequence). The CDR3 is 15 amino acids. CDR3 sequence: CASSPDRNSGNTIYF. CDR3 sequence (DNA): TGTGCCAGTAGCCCCGACAGGAACTCTGGAAACACCATATATTTT.

The chain employs TRBV6-5 and TRBJ1-5; D gene ambiguous. V dropped 6 bases and J dropped 11 bases, with 23 bases sitting between them. From germline, CDR1 is MNHEY and CDR2 SVGAGI. The CDR3 totals 15 residues. The CDR3 nucleotides are TGTGCCAGCAGGACGGGAACCCCCACTGTGTTGGCCCAGCATTTT. This gives the protein CASRTGTPTVLAQHF.

The CDR3 DNA follows: TGTGCCAGCAGCTTAGGGGAGACTAGAGATACGCAGTATTTT. Translation: CASSLGETRDTQYF. The chain has TRBV7-6 and TRBJ2-3; TRBD2 is a possible D gene (6 bases). Germline CDR1 SGHVS, CDR2 FNYEAQ. The CDR3 covers 14 residues. Trimming left V 1 base short and J 5 bases short, with 10 bases between.

This chain uses TRBV5-8 with TRBJ2-5, with a possible D match to TRBD1 (6 bases). Deletions cut 4 bases from V and 5 bases from J, with 18 bases between. The CDR3 is made up of 15 amino acids. Germline assignment: CDR1 SGHTS and CDR2 YDEGEE. CDR3 sequence: CASSATGLMWETQYF. The CDR3 DNA sequence: TGTGCCAGCAGCGCCACAGGGTTAATGTGGGAGACCCAGTACTTC.

This chain uses TRBV2 with TRBJ2-2, with 13 bases lining up with TRBD2. The CDR3 is 18 residues long. V gave up 5 bases and J gave up 0 bases; unmatched junction bases: 6. CDR1 SNHLY and CDR2 FYNNEI come from the germline V gene. The CDR3 loop is CASSFPGTSGANTGELFF. The DNA of the CDR3 is TGTGCCAGCAGTTTTCCCGGGACTAGCGGGGCGAACACCGGGGAGCTGTTTTTT.

V is TRBV5-8 and J is TRBJ2-1, with a tentative D call TRBD1 (5 bases). The V gene's germline CDR1 is SGHTS and CDR2 YDEGEE. The CDR3 length is 15 residues. V was pared by 4 bases and J by 4 bases, with 15 bases between. CDR3 residues: CASSLYDSPYNEQFF. CDR3 coding DNA: TGTGCCAGCAGCCTTTATGACAGTCCTTACAATGAGCAGTTCTTC.

The chain uses TRBV27 and TRBJ1-1; tentatively, D is TRBD1 (6 bases). Germline values: CDR1 MNHEY, CDR2 SMNVEV (reference sequence). The ends were cut back, 3 bases at V and 6 bases at J, with 11 bases in the middle. The CDR3 is 13 amino acids. The chain's CDR3 is CASSLDRRAEAFF. The CDR3 DNA reads as TGTGCCAGCAGTTTGGACAGACGGGCTGAAGCTTTCTTT.

This CDR3 is CSFWTGRNYEQYF. The DNA of the CDR3 is TGCAGCTTCTGGACAGGGCGAAACTACGAGCAGTACTTC. V gene TRBV29-1 combines with J gene TRBJ2-7; 8 positions agree with TRBD1. This CDR3 is 13 amino acids long. Germline V gives CDR1 SQVTM, CDR2 ANQGSEA. V was pared by 8 bases and J by 3 bases, with 9 bases of the junction left unmatched.

J is TRBJ2-3 and V is TRBV29-1; D may be TRBD2 (5 bases). The CDR3 runs 14 residues. V lost 1 base and J 2 bases, leaving 10 bases between the germline ends. Germline loops: CDR1 SQVTM, CDR2 ANQGSEA. CDR3: CSVEVGSHTDTQYF. CDR3 DNA: TGCAGCGTTGAAGTGGGGAGTCACACAGATACGCAGTATTTT.

The V and J genes are TRBV5-6 and TRBJ1-2; D might be TRBD1 (5 bases). Germline CDR1 and CDR2: SGHDT and YYEEEE. The CDR3 is made up of 14 amino acids. V was pared by 0 bases and J by 4 bases, with 10 bases between. The CDR3 sequence: CASSLAEGLYGYTF. For the CDR3, the DNA is TGTGCCAGCAGCTTGGCCGAGGGACTCTATGGCTACACCTTC.

The chain is built from TRBV4-3 and TRBJ2-3, with 7 bases aligning to TRBD2. The CDR3 totals 16 residues. Germline lookup yields CDR1 LGHNA and CDR2 YSLEER. Trimming removed 3 bases from V and 1 base from J; junction bases left unmatched: 7. DNA of the CDR3: TGCGCCAGCAGCCATCGGACTAGGTCGGGCACAGATACGCAGTATTTT. Protein sequence: CASSHRTRSGTDTQYF.

The chain carries TRBV11-2 and TRBJ2-7; weak D call: TRBD1 (5 bases). This CDR3 has 12 amino acids. Germline CDR1 is SGHAT and CDR2 is FQNNGV. The V gene lost 5 bases and the J gene lost 4 bases, with 9 bases spanning the gap. CDR3 sequence reads: CASSTDSYEQYF. In DNA form, the CDR3 reads TGTGCCAGCAGCACCGACAGTTACGAGCAGTACTTC.

V usage is TRBV5-8 and J usage is TRBJ2-3; D not certain. Germline CDR1 is SGHTS and CDR2 is YDEGEE. V was clipped by 0 bases and J by 3 bases, with 11 bases between them. The length of the CDR3 is 15 residues. CDR3 loop: CASSLDELRTDTQYF. The CDR3 region has the DNA TGTGCCAGCAGCTTGGATGAGTTACGGACAGATACGCAGTATTTT.

The chain couples TRBV4-1 to TRBJ1-1, with D uncertain. Trimming cost V 4 bases and J 3 bases, with 15 bases left between them. The CDR3 loop spans 15 amino acids. Germline lookup yields CDR1 MGHRA and CDR2 YSYEKL. The CDR3 region is CASSRSAGADTEAFF. The CDR3 DNA is TGCGCCAGCAGCCGCTCCGCGGGCGCGGACACTGAAGCTTTCTTT.

In its sample, this clone was seen once. The rearrangement links TRBV28 to TRBJ2-3; 8 bases match TRBD2. Germline loops: CDR1 MDHEN, CDR2 SYDVKM. The CDR3 covers 17 residues. With 5 bases clipped from V and 5 bases from J, the junction kept 15 bases outside the gene matches. CDR3 loop: CASSTVDSGVSVDTQYF. For the CDR3, the DNA is TGTGCCAGCAGTACTGTAGATAGCGGGGTTTCGGTAGATACGCAGTATTTT. Together with reference TRBV28 and TRBJ2-3, the CDR3 gives the full variable domain: DVKVTQSSRYLVKRTGEKVFLECVQDMDHENMFWYRQDPGLGLRLIYFSYDVKMKEKGDIPEGYSVSREKKERFSLILESASTNQTSMYLCASSTVDSGVSVDTQYFGPGTRLTVL.